The rows below give T cell receptor beta chains drawn from one sample of a study of PD-L1 blockade in urothelial cancer. Clones were read by immunoSEQ multiplex PCR, and TCRdb kept only the in-frame ones, dropping some. In the table there are about 73,000 clones, roughly nine tenths of which are singletons. The sequences come from PBMCs, collected around atezolizumab (anti-PD-L1) treatment. The receptors shown here come from a man between 60 and 75 years old with urothelial cancer. The CDR3 runs from the conserved cysteine through the conserved F or W. The D gene is left open where the match is weak. Clone size is stated in some rows and not others, as once, few, many or a class when expanded.

v_gene	j_gene	abundance	d_gene	CDR3aa	CDR3nt
TRBV6-6	TRBJ2-1	NA	NA	CASRGAGSSYNEQFF	TGTGCCAGCAGGGGGGCGGGCAGCTCCTACAATGAGCAGTTCTTC
TRBV25-1	TRBJ2-7	few	NA	CASSTPEDYEQYF	TGTGCCAGCAGTACTCCCGAGGACTACGAGCAGTACTTC
TRBV6-1	TRBJ1-1	NA	NA	CASTAVYNPNTEAFF	TGTGCCAGCACCGCCGTCTATAACCCGAACACTGAAGCTTTCTTT
TRBV19	TRBJ2-1	NA	TRBD2	CASSIGRLAGRVHEQFF	TGTGCCAGTAGTATAGGCAGGCTAGCGGGACGGGTGCATGAGCAGTTCTTC
TRBV19	TRBJ2-1	NA	NA	CASSIRGSGGSYNEQFF	TGTGCCAGTAGTATAAGGGGTAGCGGTGGCTCCTACAATGAGCAGTTCTTC
TRBV19	TRBJ2-7	NA	NA	CASSIGGAGMVYEQYF	TGTGCCAGTAGTATAGGCGGGGCAGGGATGGTCTACGAGCAGTACTTC
TRBV6-1	TRBJ1-3	NA	NA	CATRTGISGNTIYF	TGTGCCACAAGAACAGGGATCTCTGGAAACACCATATATTTT
TRBV2	TRBJ2-3	NA	NA	CASSGGVTDTQYF	TGTGCCAGCAGTGGAGGTGTCACAGATACGCAGTATTTT
TRBV12-5	TRBJ2-2	NA	NA	CASGLSEANTGELFF	TGTGCTAGTGGTCTTAGCGAAGCGAACACCGGGGAGCTGTTTTTT
TRBV7-6	TRBJ1-1	NA	NA	CASSRVEGNTEAFF	TGTGCCAGCAGCCGGGTTGAGGGGAACACTGAAGCTTTCTTT
TRBV11-2	TRBJ2-1	once	TRBD2	CASSLGSGRIDEQFF	TGTGCCAGCAGCTTAGGGAGCGGGAGAATCGATGAGCAGTTCTTC
TRBV7-9	TRBJ2-2	NA	NA	CASSQETNTGELFF	TGTGCCAGCAGCCAGGAAACGAACACCGGGGAGCTGTTTTTT
TRBV28	TRBJ1-1	few	NA	CASSPVDGHPPMNTEAFF	TGTGCCAGCAGTCCGGTGGACGGACACCCTCCTATGAACACTGAAGCTTTCTTT
TRBV5-1	TRBJ2-1	NA	NA	CASSSTRSGSPSEQFF	TGCGCCAGCAGCTCCACACGCTCGGGGAGCCCAAGTGAGCAGTTCTTC
TRBV6-6	TRBJ1-6	NA	NA	CASSYGQGGNSPLHF	TGTGCCAGCAGTTACGGGCAGGGAGGTAATTCACCCCTCCACTTT
TRBV4-1	TRBJ2-7	once	NA	CASSQVQGTYEQYF	TGCGCCAGCAGCCAAGTACAGGGAACCTACGAGCAGTACTTC
TRBV30	TRBJ1-5	NA	NA	CAWSGGWGRINNQPQHF	TGTGCCTGGAGCGGTGGTTGGGGGCGAATTAACAATCAGCCCCAGCATTTT
TRBV30	TRBJ1-1	few	NA	CAWSPRSRAEAFF	TGTGCCTGGAGTCCTAGGTCGAGGGCTGAAGCTTTCTTT
TRBV5-1	TRBJ2-5	once	NA	CASSPLSGEGETQYF	TGCGCCAGCAGCCCGCTTTCAGGGGAGGGGGAGACCCAGTACTTC
TRBV10-2	TRBJ2-5	few	NA	CASSPGETQYF	TGCGCCAGCAGTCCGGGAGAGACCCAGTACTTC
TRBV6-5	TRBJ2-1	NA	NA	CASSLSGSYNEQFF	TGTGCCAGCAGTTTGTCCGGCTCCTACAATGAGCAGTTCTTC
TRBV4-1	TRBJ2-3	NA	TRBD1	CASSRQGDTQYF	TGCGCCAGCAGCCGACAGGGTGATACGCAGTATTTT
TRBV28	TRBJ2-1	NA	TRBD1	CASSYYRQGQFF	TGTGCCAGCAGTTACTATCGACAGGGGCAGTTCTTC
TRBV6-5	TRBJ2-3	once	TRBD1	CASSYSARGLTDTQYF	TGTGCCAGCAGTTACTCTGCCAGGGGGCTCACAGATACGCAGTATTTT
TRBV5-1	TRBJ2-7	NA	TRBD1	CASSLGIPDLRDRSYEQYF	TGCGCCAGCAGCTTAGGCATTCCTGACCTCCGGGACAGGTCCTACGAGCAGTACTTC
TRBV7-6	TRBJ2-3	NA	NA	CASSFIAGEVATDTQYF	TGTGCCAGCAGCTTCATAGCAGGGGAAGTGGCGACAGATACGCAGTATTTT
TRBV7-2	TRBJ1-3	NA	NA	CASSQQGYSGNTIYF	TGTGCCAGCAGCCAACAGGGTTACTCTGGAAACACCATATATTTT
TRBV10-3	TRBJ2-2	NA	TRBD1	CAIGGTGGATAQLFF	TGTGCCATCGGGGGCACAGGGGGCGCGACGGCTCAGCTGTTTTTT
TRBV5-5	TRBJ1-1	few	NA	CASSLVTNTEAFF	TGTGCCAGCAGCTTGGTCACTAACACTGAAGCTTTCTTT
TRBV27	TRBJ2-7	once	TRBD1	CASSSDRVGYEQYF	TGTGCCAGCAGTTCGGACAGGGTGGGCTACGAGCAGTACTTC
TRBV7-2	TRBJ2-7	NA	TRBD2	CASSPGLAGREQYF	TGTGCCAGCAGCCCAGGACTAGCGGGGAGGGAGCAGTACTTC
TRBV10-2	TRBJ2-7	NA	NA	CARGQASSEQYF	TGCGCCAGGGGGCAGGCATCCTCCGAGCAGTACTTC
TRBV7-2	TRBJ2-4	once	TRBD1	CASSTGQQAKNIQYF	TGTGCCAGCAGCACGGGACAGCAGGCCAAAAACATTCAGTACTTC
TRBV5-1	TRBJ2-7	few	TRBD1	CASSIQGDDYEQYF	TGCGCCAGCAGCATTCAGGGGGACGACTACGAGCAGTACTTC
TRBV5-8	TRBJ2-4	NA	NA	CASSFQGAKNIQYF	TGTGCCAGCAGCTTCCAGGGGGCCAAAAACATTCAGTACTTC
TRBV6-1	TRBJ2-7	NA	TRBD1	CASTSPGQGAYEQYF	TGTGCCAGCACTTCACCGGGACAGGGGGCCTACGAGCAGTACTTC
TRBV30	TRBJ1-4	NA	NA	CAWSQQPTNEKLFF	TGTGCCTGGAGCCAACAGCCAACTAATGAAAAACTGTTTTTT
TRBV4-2	TRBJ2-3	NA	TRBD2	CASSQAIQRGRGDTQYF	TGTGCCAGCAGCCAAGCCATCCAGCGGGGGCGGGGAGATACGCAGTATTTT
TRBV5-1	TRBJ1-2	NA	TRBD1	CASSSGQETYGYTF	TGCGCCAGCAGCTCGGGACAGGAGACCTATGGCTACACCTTC
TRBV2	TRBJ1-1	NA	NA	CASLWGLNTEAFF	TGTGCCAGCTTGTGGGGCCTGAACACTGAAGCTTTCTTT
TRBV6-4	TRBJ1-6	NA	NA	CATSKDSFRSPLHF	TGTGCCACCTCAAAAGACAGTTTTAGGTCACCCCTCCACTTT
TRBV2	TRBJ1-1	NA	TRBD1	CARHQGGSTEAFF	TGTGCCAGACACCAAGGGGGCTCCACTGAAGCTTTCTTT
TRBV6-5	TRBJ2-7	once	NA	CASSYEETSYEQYF	TGTGCCAGCAGTTACGAGGAGACCTCCTACGAGCAGTACTTC
TRBV5-1	TRBJ1-1	NA	TRBD1	CASSAGGRTEAFF	TGCGCCAGCAGCGCAGGGGGAAGAACTGAAGCTTTCTTT
TRBV19	TRBJ1-5	NA	NA	CASTALYSNQPQHF	TGTGCCAGTACCGCACTTTATAGCAATCAGCCCCAGCATTTT
TRBV27	TRBJ2-1	once	TRBD2	CASSRERTGLAGYNEQFF	TGTGCCAGCAGCCGAGAGCGGACGGGACTAGCGGGCTACAATGAGCAGTTCTTC